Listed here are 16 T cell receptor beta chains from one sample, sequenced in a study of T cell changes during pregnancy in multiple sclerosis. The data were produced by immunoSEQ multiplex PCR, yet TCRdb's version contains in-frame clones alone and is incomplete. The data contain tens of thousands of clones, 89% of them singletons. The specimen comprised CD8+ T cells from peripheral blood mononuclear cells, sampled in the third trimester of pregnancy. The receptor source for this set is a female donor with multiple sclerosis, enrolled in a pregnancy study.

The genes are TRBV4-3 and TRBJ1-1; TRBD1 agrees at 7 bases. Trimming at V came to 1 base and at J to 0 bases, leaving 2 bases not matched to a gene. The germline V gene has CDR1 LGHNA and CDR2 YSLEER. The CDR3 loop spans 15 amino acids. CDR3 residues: CASSQGTGVNTEAFF. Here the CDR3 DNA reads TGCGCCAGCAGCCAAGGTACAGGGGTGAACACTGAAGCTTTCTTT.

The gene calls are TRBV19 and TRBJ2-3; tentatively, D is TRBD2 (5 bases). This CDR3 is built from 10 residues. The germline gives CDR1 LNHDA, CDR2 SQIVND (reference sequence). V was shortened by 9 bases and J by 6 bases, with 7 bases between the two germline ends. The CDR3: CASEGDTQYF. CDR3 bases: TGTGCCAGCGAGGGTGATACGCAGTATTTT.

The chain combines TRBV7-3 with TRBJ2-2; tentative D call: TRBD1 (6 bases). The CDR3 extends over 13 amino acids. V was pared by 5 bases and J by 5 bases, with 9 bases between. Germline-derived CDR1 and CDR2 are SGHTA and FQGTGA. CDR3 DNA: TGTGCCAGCAGCCCCACAGGGACCGGGGAGCTGTTTTTT. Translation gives CASSPTGTGELFF.

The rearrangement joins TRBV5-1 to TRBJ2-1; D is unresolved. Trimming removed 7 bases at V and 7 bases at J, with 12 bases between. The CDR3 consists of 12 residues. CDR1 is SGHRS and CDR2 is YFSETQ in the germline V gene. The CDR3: CASAGEINEQFF. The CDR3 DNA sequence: TGCGCCAGCGCCGGAGAAATAAATGAGCAGTTCTTC.

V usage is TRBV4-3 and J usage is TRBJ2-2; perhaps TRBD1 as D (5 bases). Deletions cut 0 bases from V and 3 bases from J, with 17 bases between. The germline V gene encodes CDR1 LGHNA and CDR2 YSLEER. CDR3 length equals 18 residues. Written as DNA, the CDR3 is TGCGCCAGCAGCCAAGATCTCCTCACGTTAGGGGACACCGGGGAGCTGTTTTTT. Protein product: CASSQDLLTLGDTGELFF.

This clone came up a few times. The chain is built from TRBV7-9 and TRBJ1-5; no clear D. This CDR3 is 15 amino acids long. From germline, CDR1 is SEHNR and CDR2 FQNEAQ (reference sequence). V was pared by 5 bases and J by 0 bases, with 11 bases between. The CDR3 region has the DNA TGTGCCAGCAGCGACAAGCTTGATAGCAATCAGCCCCAGCATTTT. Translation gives CASSDKLDSNQPQHF.

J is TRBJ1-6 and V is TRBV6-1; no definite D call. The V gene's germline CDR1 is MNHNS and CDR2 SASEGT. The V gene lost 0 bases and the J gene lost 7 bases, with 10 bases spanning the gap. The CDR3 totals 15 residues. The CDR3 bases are TGTGCCAGCAGTGAAGCTACGGAGCGCAATTCACCCCTCCACTTT. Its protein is CASSEATERNSPLHF.

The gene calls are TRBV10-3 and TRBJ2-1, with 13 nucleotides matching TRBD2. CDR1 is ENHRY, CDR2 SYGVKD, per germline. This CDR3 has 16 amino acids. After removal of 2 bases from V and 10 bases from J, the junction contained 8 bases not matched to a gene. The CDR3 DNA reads TGTGCCATCAGTGAGCCGACTAGCGGGGGGTTCAGAGAGCAGTTCTTC. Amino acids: CAISEPTSGGFREQFF.

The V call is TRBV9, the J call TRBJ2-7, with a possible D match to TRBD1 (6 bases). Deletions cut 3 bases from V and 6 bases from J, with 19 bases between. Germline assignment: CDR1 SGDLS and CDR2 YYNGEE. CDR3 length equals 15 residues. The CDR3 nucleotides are TGTGCCAGCAGCGGCACAGGGTCTTTTACGGGCGAGCAGTACTTC. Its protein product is CASSGTGSFTGEQYF. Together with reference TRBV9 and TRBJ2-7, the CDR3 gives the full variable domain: DSGVTQTPKHLITATGQRVTLRCSPRSGDLSVYWYQQSLDQGLQFLIQYYNGEERAKGNILERFSAQQFPDLHSELNLSSLELGDSALYFCASSGTGSFTGEQYFGPGTRLTVT.

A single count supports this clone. The chain's CDR3 is CASSSGQGLNTEAFF. In DNA, the CDR3 is TGTGCCAGCAGTTCCGGACAGGGGTTGAACACTGAAGCTTTCTTT. The chain has TRBV27 and TRBJ1-1, with 9 bases aligning to TRBD1. Germline V gives CDR1 MNHEY, CDR2 SMNVEV (reference sequence). The V and J ends lost 4 bases and 0 bases, in that order; junction bases with no gene match: 3. The CDR3 length is 15 residues.

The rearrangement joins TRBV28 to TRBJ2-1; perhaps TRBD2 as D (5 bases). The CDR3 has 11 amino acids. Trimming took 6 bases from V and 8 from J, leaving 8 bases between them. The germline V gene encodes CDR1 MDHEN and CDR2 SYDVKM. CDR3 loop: CASSRGYEQFF. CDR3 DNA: TGTGCCAGCAGCCGAGGGTATGAGCAGTTCTTC.

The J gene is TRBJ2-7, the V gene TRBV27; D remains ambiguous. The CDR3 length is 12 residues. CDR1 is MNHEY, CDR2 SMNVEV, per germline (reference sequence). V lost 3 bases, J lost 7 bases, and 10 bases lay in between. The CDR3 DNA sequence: TGTGCCAGCAGTTTCGTCTCCGGGGAGCAGTACTTC. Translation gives CASSFVSGEQYF.

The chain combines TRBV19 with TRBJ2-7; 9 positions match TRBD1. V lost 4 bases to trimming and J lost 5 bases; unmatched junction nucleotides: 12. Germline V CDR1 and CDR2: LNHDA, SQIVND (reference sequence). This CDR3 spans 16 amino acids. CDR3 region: CASSTIPGQGADEQYF. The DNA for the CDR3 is TGTGCCAGTAGTACTATCCCGGGACAGGGTGCAGACGAGCAGTACTTC.

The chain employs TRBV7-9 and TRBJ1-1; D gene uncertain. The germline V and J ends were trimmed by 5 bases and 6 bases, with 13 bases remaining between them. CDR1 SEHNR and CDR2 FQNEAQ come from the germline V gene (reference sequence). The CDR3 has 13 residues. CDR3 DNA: TGTGCCAGCAGCGAAGCGGGAAAGGCTGAAGCTTTCTTT. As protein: CASSEAGKAEAFF.

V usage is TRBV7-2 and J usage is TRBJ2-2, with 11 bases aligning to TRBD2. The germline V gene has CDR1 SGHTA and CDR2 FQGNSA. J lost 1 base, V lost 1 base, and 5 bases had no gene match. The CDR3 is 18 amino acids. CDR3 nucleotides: TGTGCCAGCAGCTTAGACCTAGCGGGGGGCCTGAACACCGGGGAGCTGTTTTTT. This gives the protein CASSLDLAGGLNTGELFF.

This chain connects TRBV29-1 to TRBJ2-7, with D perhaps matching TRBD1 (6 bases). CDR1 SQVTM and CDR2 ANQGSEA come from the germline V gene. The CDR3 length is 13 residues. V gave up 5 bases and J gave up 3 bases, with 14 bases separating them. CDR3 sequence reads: CSVTSDRSYEQYF. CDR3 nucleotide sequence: TGCAGCGTTACCTCGGACAGAAGCTACGAGCAGTACTTC.